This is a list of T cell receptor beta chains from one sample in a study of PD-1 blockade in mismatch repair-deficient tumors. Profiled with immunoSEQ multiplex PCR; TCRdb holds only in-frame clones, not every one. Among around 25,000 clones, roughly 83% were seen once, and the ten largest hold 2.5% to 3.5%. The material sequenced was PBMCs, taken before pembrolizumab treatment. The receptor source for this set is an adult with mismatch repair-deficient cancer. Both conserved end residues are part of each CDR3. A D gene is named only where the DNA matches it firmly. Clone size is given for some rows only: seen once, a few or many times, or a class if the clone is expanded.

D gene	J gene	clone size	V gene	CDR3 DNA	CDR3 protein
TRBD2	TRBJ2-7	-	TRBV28	TGTGCCAGCAGTTTTAGCCTAGCGGGACTCTCCTACGAGCAGTACTTC	CASSFSLAGLSYEQYF
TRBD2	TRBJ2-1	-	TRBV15	TGTGCCACCAGCCGTCCCCCCTCTAGCGGGAGGGGGAATGAGCAGTTCTTC	CATSRPPSSGRGNEQFF
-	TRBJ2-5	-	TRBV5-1	TGCGCCAGCCGAGTAACGATCCAAGAGACCCAGTACTTC	CASRVTIQETQYF
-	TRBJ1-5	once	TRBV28	TGTGCCAGCAGTACCTCCTCAGGGGGCAATCAGCCCCAGCATTTT	CASSTSSGGNQPQHF
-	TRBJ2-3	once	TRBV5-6	TGTGCCAGCAGCTTGACAGGGAGCGCAGATACGCAGTATTTT	CASSLTGSADTQYF
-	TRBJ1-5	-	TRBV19	TGTGCCAGTAGTTCCTACAGGTTTACCAATCAGCCCCAGCATTTT	CASSSYRFTNQPQHF
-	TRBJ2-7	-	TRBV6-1	TGTGCCAGCAGTGAAGCGAGACAGATTGGCGAGCAGTACTTC	CASSEARQIGEQYF
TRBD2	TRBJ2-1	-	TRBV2	TGTGCCAGCAAAATACCGGGACTAGCTCCATATGAGCAGTTCTTC	CASKIPGLAPYEQFF
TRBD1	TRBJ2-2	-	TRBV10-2	TGCGCCAGCGGGGCCTGGCAGGGGGCATCCGGGGAGCTGTTTTTT	CASGAWQGASGELFF
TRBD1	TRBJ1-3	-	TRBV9	TGTGCCAGCAGCGTGGGACAGGTGGGCTCTGGAAACACCATATATTTT	CASSVGQVGSGNTIYF
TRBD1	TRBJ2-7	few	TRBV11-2	TGTGCCAGCAGCTCCGGGACAGGGAGGACCTACGAGCAGTACTTC	CASSSGTGRTYEQYF
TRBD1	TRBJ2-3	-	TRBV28	TGTGCCAGCAGTGGGACAGGGAGAGGAGATACGCAGTATTTT	CASSGTGRGDTQYF
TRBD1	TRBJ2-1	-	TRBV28	TGTGCCAGCAGTTCCCCCGGGACAGGGTTCTACAATGAGCAGTTCTTC	CASSSPGTGFYNEQFF